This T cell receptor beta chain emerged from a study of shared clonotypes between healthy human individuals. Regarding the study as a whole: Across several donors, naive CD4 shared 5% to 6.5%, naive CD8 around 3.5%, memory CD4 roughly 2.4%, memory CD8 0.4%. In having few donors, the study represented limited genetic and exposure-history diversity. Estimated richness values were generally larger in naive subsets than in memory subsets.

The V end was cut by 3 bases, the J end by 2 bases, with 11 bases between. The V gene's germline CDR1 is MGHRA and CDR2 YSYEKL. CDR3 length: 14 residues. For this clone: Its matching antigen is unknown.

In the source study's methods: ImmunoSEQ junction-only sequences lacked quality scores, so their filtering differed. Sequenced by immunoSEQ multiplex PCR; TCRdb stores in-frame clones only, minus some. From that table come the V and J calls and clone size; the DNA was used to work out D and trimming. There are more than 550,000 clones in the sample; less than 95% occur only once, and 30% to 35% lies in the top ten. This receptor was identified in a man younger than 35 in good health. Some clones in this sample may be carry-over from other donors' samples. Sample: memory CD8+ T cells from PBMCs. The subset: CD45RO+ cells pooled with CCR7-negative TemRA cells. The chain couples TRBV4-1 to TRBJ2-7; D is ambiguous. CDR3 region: CASSHAGPPYEQYF. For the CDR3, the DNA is TGCGCCAGCAGCCATGCCGGGCCCCCCTACGAGCAGTACTTC.